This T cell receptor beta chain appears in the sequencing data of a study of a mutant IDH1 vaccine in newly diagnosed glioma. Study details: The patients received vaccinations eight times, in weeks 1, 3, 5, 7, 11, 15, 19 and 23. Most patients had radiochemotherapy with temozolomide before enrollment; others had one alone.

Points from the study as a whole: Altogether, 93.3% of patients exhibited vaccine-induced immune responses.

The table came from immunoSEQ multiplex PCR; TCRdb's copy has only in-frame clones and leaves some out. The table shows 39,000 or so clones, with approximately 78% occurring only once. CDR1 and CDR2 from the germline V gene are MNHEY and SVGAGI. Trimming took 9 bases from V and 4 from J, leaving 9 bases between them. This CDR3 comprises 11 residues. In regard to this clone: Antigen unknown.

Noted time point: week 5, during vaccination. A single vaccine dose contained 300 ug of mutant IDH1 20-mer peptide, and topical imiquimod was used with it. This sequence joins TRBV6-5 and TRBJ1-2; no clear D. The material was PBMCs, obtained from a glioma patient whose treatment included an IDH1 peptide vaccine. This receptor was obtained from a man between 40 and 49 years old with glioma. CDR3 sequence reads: CASGLLYGYTF. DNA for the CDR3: TGTGCCAGTGGACTGCTCTATGGCTACACCTTC.